These 17 T cell receptor beta chains were sequenced from one sample in a study of human T cells and chemical hapten exposure. TCRdb reprocessed the RACE reads with MiXCR, giving one entry per CDR3 protein. Among some 250,000 distinct CDR3 sequences listed, roughly 8% were seen once. As to time point: pre-sensitization, week 0. Treatment of the sample: therapeutic diphenylcyclopropenone sensitization with weekly scalp DPC. The sample was whole blood, taken in connection with sensitization to the hapten diphenylcyclopropenone (DPC). The receptors were sampled from a man between 18 and 35 years old with alopecia areata. Some clones in this sample may be carry-over from other donors' samples.

In DNA, the CDR3 is TGTGCCATCAGCGAGGGGACGATATTAACCTACGAGCAGTACTTC. This gives the protein CAISEGTILTYEQYF. This chain connects TRBV10-3 to TRBJ2-7; tentatively, D is TRBD1 or TRBD2 (5 bases each). Trimming removed 6 bases at V and 2 bases at J, with 17 bases between. This CDR3 has 15 amino acids. The germline V gene encodes CDR1 ENHRY and CDR2 SYGVKD.

This chain uses TRBV3-1 with TRBJ1-1, with TRBD1 matching 10 bases. The V gene's germline CDR1 is LGHDT and CDR2 YNNKEL (reference sequence). Trimming removed 6 bases from V and 6 bases from J; junction bases left unmatched: 4. The CDR3 totals 13 residues. CDR3 loop: CASSPTGGAEAFF. As DNA, the CDR3 is TGTGCCAGCAGTCCGACAGGGGGCGCTGAAGCTTTCTTT.

There are many counts of this clonotype. The chain has TRBV6-6 and TRBJ1-2; a possible D gene is TRBD1 (5 bases). The CDR3 spans 13 residues. The V gene's germline CDR1 is MNHNY and CDR2 SVGAGI (reference sequence). V lost 5 bases and J lost 4, with 11 bases in between. CDR3 nucleotides: TGTGCCAGCAGTGACAGTGAAACCTATGGCTACACCTTC. Its protein is CASSDSETYGYTF.

This chain joins TRBV6-6 and TRBJ1-5; no reliable D call. CDR1 MNHNY and CDR2 SVGAGI come from the germline V gene (reference sequence). This CDR3 has 15 amino acids. The V and J ends lost 7 bases and 1 base respectively, with 14 bases between them. As DNA, the CDR3 is TGTGCCAGCACCCGAGCCTGGGAGAGCAATCAGCCCCAGCATTTT. Protein sequence: CASTRAWESNQPQHF.

This clonotype was counted a few times. The chain links TRBV5-1 to TRBJ2-3, with D maybe TRBD2 (5 bases). CDR1 and CDR2 (germline): SGHRS, YFSETQ. V was trimmed by 0 bases and J by 6 bases, leaving 11 bases between them. The CDR3 is 14 residues long. The CDR3: CASSLGAEGDTQYF. CDR3 DNA sequence: TGCGCCAGCAGCTTGGGAGCCGAGGGTGATACGCAGTATTTT.

This clonotype has more than one count but fewer than ten. The gene calls are TRBV11-2 and TRBJ1-4, with 9 positions matching TRBD1. The CDR3 is 14 amino acids. The V gene end was trimmed by 5 bases and the J gene end by 6 bases; junction bases not matched to a gene: 4. Germline CDR1 SGHAT, CDR2 FQNNGV. CDR3 in amino acids: CASSRDREDEKLFF. The CDR3 coding sequence is TGTGCCAGCAGCCGGGACAGGGAGGATGAAAAACTGTTTTTT. Combining the CDR3 with reference TRBV11-2 and TRBJ1-4 gives the whole variable domain EAGVAQSPRYKIIEKRQSVAFWCNPISGHATLYWYQQILGQGPKLLIQFQNNGVVDDSQLPKDRFSAERLKGVDSTLKIQPAKLEDSAVYLCASSRDREDEKLFFGSGTQLSVL.

The sample holds a few counts of this clonotype. This chain uses TRBV6-5 with TRBJ2-1; tentative D call: TRBD1 (6 bases). The length of the CDR3 is 16 residues. Germline V gene data show CDR1 as MNHEY and CDR2 as SVGAGI. The V end lost 2 bases, the J end lost 4 bases, and 15 bases lay between the germline ends. The CDR3, as DNA: TGTGCCAGCAGTTACGGGCAGGGGAAGAGTTACAATGAGCAGTTCTTC. Its translation is CASSYGQGKSYNEQFF.

This clonotype was seen a few times. Because the CDR3's place on the DNA is in doubt, the DNA is left out and the CDR3 is given as listed by TCRdb. The chain combines TRBV9 with TRBJ1-2; TRBD1, the table's D call, lacks a check against the DNA. Germline V gene data show CDR1 as SGDLS and CDR2 as YYNGEE. The CDR3 length is 13 residues, termini included. CDR3 amino acids: CASSVATGAFCTF.

Only a few counts were recorded for this clonotype. The chain is built from TRBV7-2 and TRBJ2-3; D is uncertain. Germline CDR1 is SGHTA and CDR2 is FQGNSA. CDR3 length: 14 amino acids. The V and J ends lost 4 bases and 5 bases respectively, with 13 bases between them. The CDR3, as DNA: TGTGCCAGCAGCTCTAGAGCCAGGATAGATACGCAGTATTTT. Its translation: CASSSRARIDTQYF.

The gene calls are TRBV6-4 and TRBJ2-3; TRBD1 is a possible D gene (7 bases). The CDR3 is 16 residues long. Trimming pared 2 bases from V and 0 bases from J, leaving 12 bases between. CDR1 and CDR2 from the germline V gene are MRHNA and SNTAGT. The CDR3 reads CASSDTPGGSTDTQYF. In DNA form, the CDR3 reads TGTGCCAGCAGTGACACTCCAGGGGGGAGCACAGATACGCAGTATTTT.

In its sample, this clonotype was seen a few times. The J gene is TRBJ1-5, the V gene TRBV6-5; D remains ambiguous. CDR1 MNHEY and CDR2 SVGAGI come from the germline V gene. CDR3 length equals 14 residues. V shed 4 bases and J shed 6 bases, with 13 bases lying between them. CDR3 sequence reads: CASSSSNARQPQHF. The CDR3 DNA reads as TGTGCCAGCAGTTCTAGCAACGCCCGTCAGCCCCAGCATTTT.

This clonotype has a count of ten or more. The chain joins TRBV12-3 or TRBV12-4 to TRBJ1-2; D is ambiguous. This CDR3 spans 12 amino acids. The germline V and J ends were trimmed by 5 bases and 13 bases, with 17 bases remaining between them. The CDR3 is CASSRGSEEVTF. CDR3 DNA: TGTGCCAGCAGTCGGGGATCAGAGGAGGTCACCTTC.

The V and J genes are TRBV12-3 or TRBV12-4 and TRBJ1-2; D not certain. V lost 7 bases and J 6 bases, leaving 15 bases between the germline ends. CDR3 length: 13 amino acids. In DNA, the CDR3 is TGTGCCAGCACCCGGGCCCGGGCCCATGGCTACACCTTC. As protein: CASTRARAHGYTF.

This clonotype was counted between two and nine times. V is TRBV7-2 and J is TRBJ2-5; the match to TRBD2 covers 7 bases. Germline V gives CDR1 SGHTA, CDR2 FQGNSA. Trimming took 1 base from V and 4 from J; bases not matched to a gene: 6. The CDR3 spans 15 residues. This chain's CDR3 is CASSLVAERGETQYF. DNA for the CDR3: TGTGCCAGCAGCTTAGTGGCAGAGCGGGGAGAGACCCAGTACTTC.

This CDR3 reads CASSGATGRKSPNHEQYF. The CDR3 nucleotides are TGTGCCAGCAGCGGAGCGACAGGGCGTAAATCCCCGAACCACGAGCAGTACTTC. This chain joins TRBV5-8 and TRBJ2-7, with TRBD1 identical over 7 bases. This CDR3 spans 18 amino acids. Germline V lookup: CDR1 SGHTS, CDR2 YDEGEE. After removal of 4 bases from V and 5 bases from J, the junction contained 21 bases not matched to a gene.

In its sample, this clonotype was seen many times. This rearrangement joins TRBV5-1 to TRBJ2-6, with D unclear. This CDR3 region has 15 residues. V was shortened by 6 bases and J by 0 bases, with 10 bases between the two germline ends. The germline CDR1 and CDR2 sequences are SGHRS and YFSETQ. CDR3 nucleotide sequence: TGCGCCAGCAAATCAGGCCCCTCTGGGGCCAACGTCCTGACTTTC. Translated: CASKSGPSGANVLTF.

Only a few counts were recorded for this clonotype. The chain is built from TRBV29-1 and TRBJ1-1, with 7 nucleotides matching TRBD1. This CDR3 has 16 residues. Germline CDR1 reads SQVTM; CDR2 reads ANQGSEA. V shed 1 base, J shed 1 base, and the junction held 9 bases outside the gene matches. CDR3 sequence (DNA): TGCAGCGTTGAAGGGGACAGAGGGGGAGCGAACACTGAAGCTTTCTTT. This gives the protein CSVEGDRGGANTEAFF.